This TCR beta chain was sequenced for a study of OX40 agonist ivuxolimab in advanced cancers. At the level of the study: Dose-escalation cases comprised hepatocellular carcinoma, melanoma, renal cell or head and neck cancer.

Points from the study as a whole: Those patients achieving a partial response at 0.1-3.0 mg/kg showed among the lowest clonal expansion.

The protocol was immunoSEQ multiplex PCR, while the TCRdb copy is restricted to in-frame clones and leaves out a portion. The sample has roughly 100,000 clones; about 90% are singletons. CDR1 and CDR2 from the germline V gene are MRHNA and SNTAGT. The CDR3 has 14 amino acids. J was trimmed by 6 bases and V by 2 bases; bases with no gene match: 3. Worth noting for this clone: Its specificity is not known.

Here the sequenced sample was CD4+ or CD8+ T cells sorted from blood, taken in a trial of the OX40 agonist ivuxolimab. The receptor was isolated from an adult with an advanced solid tumor such as melanoma, head and neck, liver or kidney cancer. V is TRBV6-4 and J is TRBJ2-1; 8 nucleotides align to TRBD2. The CDR3 reads CASSDRGGFNEQFF. The CDR3 DNA is TGTGCCAGCAGTGACCGGGGGGGCTTCAATGAGCAGTTCTTC.